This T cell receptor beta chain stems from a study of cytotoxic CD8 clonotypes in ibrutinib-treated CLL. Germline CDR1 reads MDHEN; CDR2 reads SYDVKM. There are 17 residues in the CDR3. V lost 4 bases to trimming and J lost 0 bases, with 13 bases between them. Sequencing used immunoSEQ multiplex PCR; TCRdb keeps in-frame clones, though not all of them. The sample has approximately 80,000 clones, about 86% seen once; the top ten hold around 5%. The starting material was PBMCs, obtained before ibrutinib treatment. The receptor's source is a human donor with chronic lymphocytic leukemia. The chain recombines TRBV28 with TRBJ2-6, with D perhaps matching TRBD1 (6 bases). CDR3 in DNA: TGTGCCAGCAGTTCGGAAGAAGGGGGCTCTGGGGCCAACGTCCTGACTTTC. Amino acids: CASSSEEGGSGANVLTF. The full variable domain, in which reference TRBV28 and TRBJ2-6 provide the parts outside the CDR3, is DVKVTQSSRYLVKRTGEKVFLECVQDMDHENMFWYRQDPGLGLRLIYFSYDVKMKEKGDIPEGYSVSREKKERFSLILESASTNQTSMYLCASSSEEGGSGANVLTFGAGSRLTVL.